This T cell receptor beta chain comes out of a study of blood T cell repertoires in COVID-19. Across the whole study: T cells, B-cell-depleted T cells, or PBMCs supplied cDNA or gDNA.

The J segment lost 4 bases and the V segment lost 3 bases, leaving 11 bases of the junction unmatched. CDR3 length equals 17 residues. Germline-derived CDR1 and CDR2 are SGDLS and YYNGEE. Original data processing: Amplification with reference gene primers provided the estimates of nucleated cell counts. Here immunoSEQ multiplex PCR was the method, and the copy in TCRdb shows in-frame clones only, minus some. V, J and clone size are taken as reported in that table, and D and trimming were inferred from the DNA itself. The sample shows some 280,000 clones, 75% to 90% of them seen only once. The chain combines TRBV9 with TRBJ2-7; the match to TRBD2 covers 12 bases. Material for sequencing was peripheral blood. The sequence was collected from a woman in her sixties with acute or convalescent COVID-19. CDR3 region: CASSEALLAGGRYEQYF. DNA of the CDR3: TGTGCCAGCAGCGAGGCCCTACTAGCGGGGGGAAGGTACGAGCAGTACTTC. Full variable domain (remainder filled in from reference TRBV9 and TRBJ2-7): DSGVTQTPKHLITATGQRVTLRCSPRSGDLSVYWYQQSLDQGLQFLIQYYNGEERAKGNILERFSAQQFPDLHSELNLSSLELGDSALYFCASSEALLAGGRYEQYFGPGTRLTVT.